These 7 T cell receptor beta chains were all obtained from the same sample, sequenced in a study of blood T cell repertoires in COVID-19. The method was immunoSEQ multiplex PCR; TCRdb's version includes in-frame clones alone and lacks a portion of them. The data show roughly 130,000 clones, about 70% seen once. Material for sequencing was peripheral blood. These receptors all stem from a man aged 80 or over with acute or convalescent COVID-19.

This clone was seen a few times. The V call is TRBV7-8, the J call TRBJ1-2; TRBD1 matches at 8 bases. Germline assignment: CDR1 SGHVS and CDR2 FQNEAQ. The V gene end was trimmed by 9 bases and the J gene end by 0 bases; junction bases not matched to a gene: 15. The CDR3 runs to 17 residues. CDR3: CASKIAGGEFSNYGYTF. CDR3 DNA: TGTGCCAGTAAGATTGCAGGGGGCGAGTTCTCTAACTATGGCTACACCTTC.

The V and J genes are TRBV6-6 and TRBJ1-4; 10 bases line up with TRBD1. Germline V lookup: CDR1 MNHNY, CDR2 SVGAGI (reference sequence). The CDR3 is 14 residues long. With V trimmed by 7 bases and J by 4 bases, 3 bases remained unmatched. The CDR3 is CASTDRGDNEKLFF. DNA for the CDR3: TGTGCCAGCACGGACAGGGGGGATAATGAAAAACTGTTTTTT.

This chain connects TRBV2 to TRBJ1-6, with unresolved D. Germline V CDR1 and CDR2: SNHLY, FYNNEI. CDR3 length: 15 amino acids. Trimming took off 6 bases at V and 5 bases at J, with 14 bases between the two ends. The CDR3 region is CASSPRGPNNSPLHF. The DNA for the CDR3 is TGTGCCAGCAGCCCACGGGGTCCCAATAATTCACCCCTCCACTTT.

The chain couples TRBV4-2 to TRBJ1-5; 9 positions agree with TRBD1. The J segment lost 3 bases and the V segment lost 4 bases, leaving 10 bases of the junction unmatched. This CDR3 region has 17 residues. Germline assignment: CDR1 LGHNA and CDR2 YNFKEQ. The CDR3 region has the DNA TGTGCCAGCAGCCTGAATACAGGGGGCGGCAACAATCAGCCCCAGCATTTT. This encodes CASSLNTGGGNNQPQHF.

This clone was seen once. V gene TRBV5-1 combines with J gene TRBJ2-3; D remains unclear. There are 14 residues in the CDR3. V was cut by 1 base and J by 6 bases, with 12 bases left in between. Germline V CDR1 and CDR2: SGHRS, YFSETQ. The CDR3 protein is CASSLRAGSDTQYF. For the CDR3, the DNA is TGCGCCAGCAGCTTGAGAGCCGGGTCCGATACGCAGTATTTT.

The CDR3 protein is CASSWEGGSRYNEQFF. For the CDR3, the DNA is TGTGCCAGCAGCTGGGAGGGCGGGTCGCGTTACAATGAGCAGTTCTTC. The genes are TRBV5-4 and TRBJ2-1; 7 nucleotides line up with TRBD2. Germline CDR1 and CDR2: SGHNT and YYREEE (reference sequence). CDR3 length equals 16 residues. V was pared by 3 bases and J by 4 bases, with 10 bases of the junction left unmatched.

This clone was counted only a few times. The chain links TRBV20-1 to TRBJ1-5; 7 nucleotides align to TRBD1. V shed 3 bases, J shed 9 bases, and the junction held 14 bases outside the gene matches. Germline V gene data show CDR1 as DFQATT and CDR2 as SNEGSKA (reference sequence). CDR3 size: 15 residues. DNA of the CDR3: TGCAGTGCTAGTCACTCTACAGGGGAGATCACGCCCCAGCATTTT. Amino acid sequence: CSASHSTGEITPQHF.